Each of the 18 T cell receptor beta chains below was sequenced from the same sample in a study of T cells after yellow fever vaccination. Each CDR3 protein is one row after TCRdb ran MiXCR on the 5' RACE reads. The profile shows approximately 300,000 distinct CDR3 sequences, more than 8.5% of them singletons. The sample was PBMCs, taken on the day of the first yellow fever vaccination. Receptors originate from a man aged 18 to 30 who received the YFV17D yellow fever vaccine.

This chain joins TRBV7-9 and TRBJ2-7; 11 bases match TRBD2. Germline CDR1 is SEHNR and CDR2 is FQNEAQ (reference sequence). V was pared by 2 bases and J by 5 bases, with 5 bases of the junction left unmatched. The CDR3 runs to 15 residues. The CDR3 reads CASSLLAGGGDEQYV. The CDR3 DNA reads as TGTGCCAGCAGCTTACTAGCGGGGGGTGGGGACGAGCAGTACGTC.

The chain is built from TRBV12-3 or TRBV12-4 and TRBJ2-3; maybe TRBD2 (6 bases). Trimming cost V 1 base and J 2 bases, with 10 bases left between them. CDR3 length: 15 amino acids. The CDR3 is CASSLVPGDTDTQYF. CDR3 DNA: TGTGCCAGCAGTTTAGTCCCGGGGGACACAGATACGCAGTATTTT.

The chain employs TRBV12-3 or TRBV12-4 and TRBJ1-4, with 7 bases identical to TRBD1. The CDR3 has 15 residues. V gave up 5 bases and J gave up 4 bases; unmatched junction bases: 7. The CDR3 DNA sequence: TGTGCCAGCAGTCCTTCCGGGACAGATAATGAAAAACTGTTTTTT. It encodes CASSPSGTDNEKLFF.

The chain combines TRBV7-2 with TRBJ2-7, with 12 positions matching TRBD2. Trimming took 5 bases from V and 4 from J; bases not matched to a gene: 9. The CDR3 is 16 residues long. Germline values: CDR1 SGHTA, CDR2 FQGNSA. This chain's CDR3 is CASSRQLAGGGYEQYF. The CDR3 DNA reads as TGTGCCAGCAGCCGTCAACTAGCGGGGGGCGGGTACGAGCAGTACTTC. The full variable domain, its missing parts supplied by reference TRBV7-2 and TRBJ2-7, is GAGVSQSPSNKVTEKGKDVELRCDPISGHTALYWYRQSLGQGLEFLIYFQGNSAPDKSGLPSDRFSAERTGGSVSTLTIQRTQQEDSAVYLCASSRQLAGGGYEQYFGPGTRLTVT.

This rearrangement joins TRBV5-1 to TRBJ2-3; D is undetermined. This CDR3 contains 16 residues. CDR1 and CDR2 from the germline V gene are SGHRS and YFSETQ. Trimming cost V 4 bases and J 0 bases, with 15 bases left between them. The DNA for the CDR3 is TGCGCCAGCAGCGTTCGAGACCCACAAAGCACAGATACGCAGTATTTT. It codes for CASSVRDPQSTDTQYF.

The CDR3 bases are TGTGCCAGCGCGATTGGCGGGGGGACGCACATCGAGACCCAGTACTTC. It specifies CASAIGGGTHIETQYF. The chain has TRBV7-2 and TRBJ2-5, with TRBD2 matching over 8 bases. The J segment lost 5 bases and the V segment lost 8 bases, leaving 16 bases of the junction unmatched. The CDR3 is made up of 16 amino acids. The germline gives CDR1 SGHTA, CDR2 FQGNSA.

V and J are TRBV28 and TRBJ2-1; 7 nucleotides line up with TRBD1. CDR1 and CDR2 from the germline V gene are MDHEN and SYDVKM. The trim removed 10 bases at V and 4 bases at J, leaving 10 bases unmatched. This CDR3 region has 14 residues. The chain's CDR3 is CATARGPLYNEQFF. The CDR3 DNA follows: TGTGCCACCGCGAGGGGGCCGTTATACAATGAGCAGTTCTTC.

The CDR3 reads CASGSDKARDPSTFGNTIYF. CDR3 DNA: TGTGCTAGTGGCTCCGATAAAGCACGAGACCCGAGTACCTTTGGAAACACCATATATTTT. This sequence joins TRBV12-5 and TRBJ1-3; no clear D. The CDR3 has 20 residues. Germline loops: CDR1 LGHNT, CDR2 FRNRAP. With 6 bases removed from V and 3 bases from J, the gap between germline ends came to 30 bases.

This rearrangement joins TRBV18 to TRBJ1-3; D is ambiguous. The V end was cut by 2 bases, the J end by 4 bases, with 9 bases between. CDR3 length: 14 amino acids. Looked up from germline, CDR1 is KGHSH and CDR2 is LQKENI. The DNA for the CDR3 is TGTGCCAGCTCACCAGGGTCCGTCGGAAACACCATATATTTT. Residues: CASSPGSVGNTIYF.

This clonotype was observed at least ten times. The chain joins TRBV10-3 to TRBJ1-5; D is undetermined. V lost 3 bases and J 0 bases, leaving 0 bases between the germline ends. This CDR3 has 12 residues. Germline-derived CDR1 and CDR2 are ENHRY and SYGVKD. CDR3 coding DNA: TGTGCCATCAGTGATAGCAATCAGCCCCAGCATTTT. Translation gives CAISDSNQPQHF.

CDR3 nucleotide sequence: TGCAGCGTTCGACCGACTTGGACAGGACTGAACACTGAAGCTTTCTTT. Its translation: CSVRPTWTGLNTEAFF. The chain links TRBV29-1 to TRBJ1-1; 7 nucleotides match TRBD1. The length of the CDR3 is 16 residues. J lost 0 bases, V lost 5 bases, and 12 bases had no gene match. Germline-derived CDR1 and CDR2 are SQVTM and ANQGSEA. Using reference TRBV29-1 and TRBJ1-1 for the parts outside the CDR3, the full variable domain is SAVISQKPSRDICQRGTSLTIQCQVDSQVTMMFWYRQQPGQSLTLIATANQGSEATYESGFVIDKFPISRPNLTFSTLTVSNMSPEDSSIYLCSVRPTWTGLNTEAFFGQGTRLTVV.

This clonotype was seen a handful of times. The chain couples TRBV4-1 to TRBJ1-2; 7 nucleotides agree with TRBD1. The CDR3 sequence is 15 residues long. From germline, CDR1 is MGHRA and CDR2 YSYEKL. Losses at the gene ends were 4 bases for V and 6 bases for J; bases not matched to a gene: 11. CDR3 nucleotide sequence: TGCGCCAGCAGCCCCCGGGAACAGGGGATCGATGGCTACACCTTC. Its protein is CASSPREQGIDGYTF.

In this sample, this clonotype turned up a few times. The J gene is TRBJ2-7, the V gene TRBV5-1; 9 bases are a match to TRBD1. The V gene's germline CDR1 is SGHRS and CDR2 YFSETQ. The CDR3 length is 14 residues. V gave up 3 bases and J gave up 3 bases; unmatched junction bases: 4. The chain's CDR3 is CASSSRDRVYEQYF. The CDR3 DNA is TGCGCCAGCAGCTCCCGGGACAGGGTCTACGAGCAGTACTTC.

The chain combines TRBV9 with TRBJ1-1; D unresolved. Germline values: CDR1 SGDLS, CDR2 YYNGEE. Trimming removed 0 bases from V and 0 bases from J, with 12 bases in between. The CDR3 contains 16 residues. The CDR3 region is CASSVEGGLMNTEAFF. As DNA, the CDR3 is TGTGCCAGCAGCGTAGAGGGAGGGCTCATGAACACTGAAGCTTTCTTT.

DNA of the CDR3: TGTGCCAGCAGCGGGACAGGGGGGCAAGAGACCCAGTACTTC. Residues: CASSGTGGQETQYF. V usage is TRBV6-2 or TRBV6-3 and J usage is TRBJ2-5; TRBD1 agrees at 11 bases. V lost 6 bases to trimming and J lost 2 bases; unmatched junction nucleotides: 2. This CDR3 has 14 residues. Germline V CDR1 and CDR2: MNHEY, SVGEGT.

This clonotype has ten or more counts. The CDR3 coding sequence is TGCGCCAGCAGCTTGCCAGGAGATACGCAGTATTTT. This encodes CASSLPGDTQYF. V usage is TRBV5-1 and J usage is TRBJ2-3; D remains unclear. The V gene lost 1 base and the J gene lost 5 bases, with 5 bases spanning the gap. CDR1 is SGHRS and CDR2 is YFSETQ in the germline V gene. The CDR3 has 12 amino acids. Together with reference TRBV5-1 and TRBJ2-3, the CDR3 gives the full variable domain: KAGVTQTPRYLIKTRGQQVTLSCSPISGHRSVSWYQQTPGQGLQFLFEYFSETQRNKGNFPGRFSGRQFSNSRSEMNVSTLELGDSALYLCASSLPGDTQYFGPGTRLTVL.

This clonotype came up a few times. The chain uses TRBV5-1 and TRBJ2-5; TRBD2 matches at 10 bases. Germline V gene sequence: CDR1 SGHRS, CDR2 YFSETQ. The CDR3 sequence is 14 residues long. Trimming cost V 5 bases and J 0 bases; bases outside gene matches: 1. The DNA for the CDR3 is TGCGCCAGCAGGACTAGCGGGTACCAAGAGACCCAGTACTTC. This encodes CASRTSGYQETQYF.

The rearrangement joins TRBV7-9 to TRBJ2-5; 8 nucleotides line up with TRBD2. The ends lost 5 bases at V and 4 bases at J; junction bases unmatched: 9. The CDR3 contains 15 residues. CDR1 and CDR2 (germline): SEHNR, FQNEAQ (reference sequence). The CDR3 DNA reads as TGTGCCAGCAGCGTTAGCGGGGTTGTATCAGAGACCCAGTACTTC. This gives the protein CASSVSGVVSETQYF.